This TCR beta chain was recovered during a study of CD8 T cells in ankylosing spondylitis. A few counts support this clonotype. Its antigen is unknown. Each CDR3 protein gets one entry after TCRdb re-called the 5' RACE reads with MiXCR. The sample has under 550,000 distinct CDR3 sequences, around 26% seen once; the top ten hold about 0.9%. Trimming removed 6 bases at V and 12 bases at J, with 15 bases between. The CDR3 length is 12 residues. Study-wide findings and caveats: There were earlier reports of some motif variants in reactive arthritis synovial fluid and blood. Seven to nine highly homologous variants formed a TCR beta motif that appeared characteristic of ankylosing spondylitis blood.

The genes are TRBV12-3 or TRBV12-4 and TRBJ2-1; D is undetermined. The clonotype was recovered from a male donor with ankylosing spondylitis. The sequenced sample consisted of blood, either unsorted or a sorted T cell fraction (not recorded which). CDR3 region: CASRASFHGQFF. CDR3 DNA sequence: TGTGCCAGCAGAGCTAGTTTTCATGGGCAGTTCTTC.